Listed below are T cell receptor beta chains from one sample, sequenced in a study of blood T cells in healthy people across ages. A single record per CDR3 protein comes from TCRdb applying MiXCR to the 5' RACE reads. In the table there are some 640,000 distinct CDR3 sequences, approximately 30% of which are singletons. The material sequenced was blood. The receptors derive from a woman older than 75 in good health. The CDR3 runs from the conserved cysteine through the conserved F or W. Each record gives: V gene, D gene, clone size, J gene, CDR3 protein, CDR3 DNA. The D gene is left open where the match is weak. Some rows have no size entry. The others give once, few or many, or a class for an expanded clone.

V: TRBV29-1
D: -
size: many
J: TRBJ1-6
CDR3: CSVGSGRDSPLHF
DNA: TGCAGCGTTGGATCAGGGAGGGATTCACCCCTCCACTTT

V: TRBV5-1
D: TRBD1
size: -
J: TRBJ1-4
CDR3: CASSSGGAGTNEKLFF
DNA: TGCGCCAGCAGCTCAGGGGGCGCTGGGACTAATGAAAAACTGTTTTTT

V: TRBV28
D: -
size: -
J: TRBJ2-3
CDR3: CASSVQGRSTDTQYF
DNA: TGTGCCAGCAGTGTACAGGGCAGAAGTACAGATACGCAGTATTTT

V: TRBV10-3
D: TRBD2
size: -
J: TRBJ2-5
CDR3: CAIREGLAGLETQYF
DNA: TGTGCCATCAGAGAGGGACTAGCGGGGCTTGAGACCCAGTACTTC

V: TRBV25-1
D: -
size: few
J: TRBJ2-3
CDR3: CASSEQGLGTDTQYF
DNA: TGTGCCAGCAGTGAACAGGGCCTTGGGACAGATACGCAGTATTTT

V: TRBV7-6
D: TRBD1
size: -
J: TRBJ2-3
CDR3: CASSYGQGATDTRYF
DNA: TGTGCCAGCAGCTACGGACAGGGGGCCACAGATACGCGGTATTTT

V: TRBV4-2
D: TRBD1
size: -
J: TRBJ1-2
CDR3: CASSQEDRVTGYIF
DNA: TGTGCCAGCAGCCAAGAGGACAGGGTCACAGGCTACATCTTC

V: TRBV6-2/TRBV6-3
D: TRBD2
size: many
J: TRBJ2-1
CDR3: CASSWSGGNNEQFF
DNA: TGTGCCAGCAGTTGGAGCGGGGGAAACAATGAGCAGTTCTTC

V: TRBV9
D: TRBD1
size: many
J: TRBJ1-2
CDR3: CASNVVYLGQTLGGYTF
DNA: TGTGCCAGCAACGTAGTGTATTTGGGACAGACCCTTGGCGGCTACACCTTC

V: TRBV5-1
D: TRBD2
size: -
J: TRBJ2-7
CDR3: CASSPAAGEYVQYF
DNA: TGCGCCAGCAGCCCAGCAGCGGGGGAATACGTGCAGTACTTC

V: TRBV20-1
D: TRBD1
size: many
J: TRBJ2-5
CDR3: CSASRTGDQTQYF
DNA: TGCAGTGCTTCGCGGACAGGGGATCAGACCCAGTACTTC

V: TRBV6-6
D: -
size: many
J: TRBJ2-1
CDR3: CASSQTRFEQFF
DNA: TGTGCCAGCAGTCAGACACGTTTCGAGCAGTTCTTC

V: TRBV20-1
D: TRBD1
size: few
J: TRBJ2-2
CDR3: CSARDTRGYTGELFF
DNA: TGCAGTGCTAGAGATACCAGGGGGTACACCGGGGAGCTGTTTTTT

V: TRBV7-2
D: TRBD2
size: -
J: TRBJ2-3
CDR3: CASSLTTSGKDTQYF
DNA: TGTGCCAGCAGCTTAACGACTAGCGGGAAGGATACGCAGTATTTT

V: TRBV6-5
D: TRBD1
size: -
J: TRBJ1-2
CDR3: CASSWGQFYGYTF
DNA: TGTGCCAGCAGTTGGGGACAGTTCTATGGCTACACCTTC

V: TRBV6-1
D: -
size: -
J: TRBJ2-7
CDR3: CASSVMTGPEQYF
DNA: TGTGCCAGCAGTGTGATGACGGGTCCCGAGCAGTACTTC

V: TRBV15
D: TRBD1
size: -
J: TRBJ2-6
CDR3: CATSREQGATGANVRTF
DNA: TGTGCCACCAGCAGAGAACAGGGGGCAACTGGGGCCAACGTCCGGACTTTC

V: TRBV7-6
D: TRBD1
size: many
J: TRBJ1-2
CDR3: CASSLSGGYGYTF
DNA: TGTGCCAGCAGCTTATCAGGGGGCTATGGCTACACCTTC

V: TRBV30
D: -
size: -
J: TRBJ1-2
CDR3: CAWSVRNSNYGYTF
DNA: TGTGCCTGGAGTGTACGGAACTCTAACTATGGCTACACCTTC

V: TRBV6-6
D: -
size: many
J: TRBJ1-6
CDR3: CASGYGTENSPLHF
DNA: TGTGCCAGCGGCTACGGGACGGAAAATTCACCCCTCCACTTT

V: TRBV5-1
D: TRBD1
size: many
J: TRBJ2-7
CDR3: CASSLAGTDYEQYF
DNA: TGCGCCAGCAGCTTGGCCGGGACAGACTACGAGCAGTACTTC

V: TRBV20-1
D: -
size: -
J: TRBJ1-1
CDR3: CSAQRGGEAFF
DNA: TGCAGTGCCCAGAGGGGCGGTGAAGCTTTCTTT

V: TRBV5-4
D: TRBD1
size: many
J: TRBJ1-2
CDR3: CASSPYLGQGAGYTF
DNA: TGTGCCAGCAGCCCATACCTCGGACAGGGTGCCGGCTACACCTTC

V: TRBV5-4
D: -
size: few
J: TRBJ2-2
CDR3: CASSLEPGADTGELFF
DNA: TGTGCCAGCAGCTTGGAACCGGGAGCGGACACCGGGGAGCTGTTTTTT

V: TRBV20-1
D: -
size: -
J: TRBJ2-1
CDR3: CSARSYSSSYNEQFF
DNA: TGCAGTGCTAGATCTTACTCGAGCTCCTACAATGAGCAGTTCTTC

V: TRBV2
D: TRBD1
size: many
J: TRBJ2-7
CDR3: CASSEATGGQYF
DNA: TGTGCCAGCAGTGAAGCCACAGGGGGGCAGTACTTC

V: TRBV6-2/TRBV6-3
D: -
size: many
J: TRBJ2-6
CDR3: CASRPVGGANVLTF
DNA: TGTGCCAGCAGGCCCGTAGGTGGGGCCAACGTCCTGACTTTC

V: TRBV12-3/TRBV12-4
D: -
size: few
J: TRBJ2-3
CDR3: CASSLSGSSTDAQYF
DNA: TGTGCCAGCAGTTTAAGCGGATCTAGCACAGATGCGCAGTATTTT

V: TRBV6-2/TRBV6-3
D: -
size: many
J: TRBJ1-5
CDR3: CASSYMRSDQPQHF
DNA: TGTGCCAGCAGTTACATGAGGTCCGATCAGCCCCAGCATTTT

V: TRBV5-1
D: -
size: many
J: TRBJ1-2
CDR3: CASSESWGGGRGYTF
DNA: TGCGCCAGCAGCGAATCCTGGGGGGGGGGAAGAGGCTACACCTTC

V: TRBV7-6
D: TRBD1
size: many
J: TRBJ1-4
CDR3: CASSPRTGGDEKLFF
DNA: TGTGCCAGCAGCCCCCGGACAGGGGGTGATGAAAAACTGTTTTTT

V: TRBV6-2/TRBV6-3
D: -
size: few
J: TRBJ1-1
CDR3: CASSNGLSEAFF
DNA: TGTGCCAGCAGCAATGGCCTGTCAGAGGCTTTCTTT

V: TRBV9
D: TRBD2
size: many
J: TRBJ2-1
CDR3: CASSPRGRGASPINEQFF
DNA: TGTGCCAGCAGCCCCCGTGGGCGGGGGGCCTCCCCGATAAATGAGCAGTTCTTC

V: TRBV7-5
D: -
size: many
J: TRBJ2-1
CDR3: CISVPEATGGLGSYNEQFF
DNA: -

V: TRBV20-1
D: -
size: many
J: TRBJ1-1
CDR3: CSARLSNTEAFF
DNA: TGCAGTGCTAGATTATCGAACACTGAAGCTTTCTTT

V: TRBV9
D: -
size: -
J: TRBJ2-1
CDR3: CASSLATSSYNEQFF
DNA: TGTGCCAGCAGCTTGGCTACGAGCTCCTACAATGAGCAGTTCTTC

V: TRBV29-1
D: TRBD2
size: many
J: TRBJ2-7
CDR3: CSVEPPGGHEQYF
DNA: TGCAGCGTTGAACCCCCGGGAGGGCACGAGCAGTACTTC

V: TRBV3-1
D: TRBD2
size: many
J: TRBJ2-5
CDR3: CASSQGGGTQYF
DNA: TGTGCCAGCAGCCAAGGGGGGGGGACCCAGTACTTC

V: TRBV6-6
D: -
size: once
J: TRBJ1-2
CDR3: CASSNLAGLANYGYTF
DNA: TGCGCCAGCAGTAACCTTGCCGGTCTAGCTAACTATGGCTACACCTTC

V: TRBV6-6
D: -
size: many
J: TRBJ1-4
CDR3: CASRGPATNEKLFF
DNA: TGTGCCAGCCGAGGACCTGCAACTAATGAAAAACTGTTTTTT

V: TRBV5-1
D: TRBD2
size: few
J: TRBJ2-3
CDR3: CASRGGAGTSGGETQYF
DNA: TGCGCCAGCAGAGGGGGAGCCGGGACTAGCGGGGGGGAGACGCAGTATTTT

V: TRBV27
D: TRBD1
size: many
J: TRBJ2-7
CDR3: CASSLYDRAEQYF
DNA: TGTGCCAGCAGTTTATACGACAGGGCCGAGCAGTACTTC

V: TRBV7-2
D: -
size: many
J: TRBJ2-5
CDR3: CASSVSGGETQYF
DNA: TGTGCCAGCAGCGTTAGCGGTGGCGAGACCCAGTACTTC

V: TRBV11-2
D: -
size: many
J: TRBJ2-5
CDR3: CASSLVLRIYNEQYF
DNA: TGTGCCAGCAGCTTAGTCCTCCGGATTTACAATGAGCAGTACTTC

V: TRBV28
D: -
size: -
J: TRBJ2-7
CDR3: CASRGRGNPYEQYF
DNA: TGTGCCAGCAGGGGTCGGGGGAACCCCTACGAGCAGTACTTC

V: TRBV29-1
D: -
size: many
J: TRBJ2-7
CDR3: CSVWNLWGEQYF
DNA: TGCAGCGTCTGGAACCTCTGGGGCGAGCAGTACTTC

V: TRBV18
D: -
size: -
J: TRBJ1-6
CDR3: CASSPLGIDNSPLHF
DNA: TGTGCCAGCTCGCCCTTGGGCATTGATAATTCACCCCTCCACTTT

V: TRBV3-1
D: TRBD1
size: many
J: TRBJ2-7
CDR3: CASSLRARGHGYEQYF
DNA: TGTGCCAGCAGCCTAAGGGCCAGGGGGCACGGGTACGAGCAGTACTTC

V: TRBV5-1
D: -
size: many
J: TRBJ2-7
CDR3: CASSLNTGPGYEQYF
DNA: TGCGCCAGCAGCTTGAACACGGGTCCGGGATACGAGCAGTACTTC

V: TRBV5-1
D: -
size: many
J: TRBJ1-2
CDR3: CASSLDGGAGYGYTF
DNA: TGCGCCAGCAGCTTGGACGGGGGCGCTGGCTATGGCTACACCTTC

V: TRBV6-2/TRBV6-3
D: -
size: few
J: TRBJ2-2
CDR3: CASSYLGTGELFF
DNA: TGTGCCAGCAGTTACTTGGGGACCGGGGAGCTGTTTTTT